The rows below give T cell receptor beta chains drawn from one sample of a study of cytomegalovirus exposure and HLA in healthy donors. Profiled with immunoSEQ multiplex PCR; TCRdb holds only in-frame clones, not every one. The sample lists around 120,000 clones, approximately 80% seen once, with around 0.7% in the top ten. The sample comprised PBMCs. These receptors were taken from a man aged 18 to 35 in good health and CMV-seronegative. The CDR3 runs from the conserved cysteine through the conserved F or W. A D gene is named only where the DNA matches it firmly. The listing skips clone size in some rows; elsewhere it reads once, few, many or a size class.

size,J,V,D,DNA,CDR3
once,TRBJ2-2,TRBV30,NA,TGTGCCTGGAGTACACGAGGCACCGGGGAGCTGTTTTTT,CAWSTRGTGELFF
NA,TRBJ2-5,TRBV5-6,NA,TGTGCCAGCAGCTTGGCCTCAGGCAGGGAGACCCAGTACTTC,CASSLASGRETQYF
NA,TRBJ1-2,TRBV19,TRBD1,TGTGCCAGTAGTATTGGGACAGAAGCCAACTATGGCTACACCTTC,CASSIGTEANYGYTF
NA,TRBJ1-4,TRBV18,NA,TGTGCCAGCTCACCGAGCAGGGGAGCCGAAAAACTGTTTTTT,CASSPSRGAEKLFF
NA,TRBJ2-7,TRBV5-1,TRBD1,TGCGCCAGCAGCTTGAAACAGGGGGCTTGGGAGCAGTACTTC,CASSLKQGAWEQYF
NA,TRBJ1-3,TRBV15,NA,TGTGCCACCAGCAGAGATCGGGGGACTGGAAACACCATATATTTT,CATSRDRGTGNTIYF
NA,TRBJ1-2,TRBV28,NA,TGTGCCAGCATGGGGGCGCATTCCTATGGCTACACCTTC,CASMGAHSYGYTF
NA,TRBJ1-4,TRBV25-1,TRBD1,TGTGCCAGCAGTTCTAGACAGGGGGCCCCGTTTTTGGAAAAACTGTTTTTT,CASSSRQGAPFLEKLFF
NA,TRBJ2-7,TRBV9,NA,TGTGCCAGCAGCGTATCAGGGAAGGAGAATAGCGAGCAGTACTTC,CASSVSGKENSEQYF
NA,TRBJ2-1,TRBV5-1,NA,TGCGCCAGCAGCGAAGGGGCTAGCTCCTACAATGAGCAGTTCTTC,CASSEGASSYNEQFF
NA,TRBJ2-1,TRBV4-2,TRBD1,TGTGCCAGCAGCTCGCACGGGGACAGGGGTATTGTAAATGAGCAGTTCTTC,CASSSHGDRGIVNEQFF
NA,TRBJ1-1,TRBV30,NA,TGTGCCTGGAGAACTCAGGGGCGAGGGGAGGCTTTCTTT,CAWRTQGRGEAFF
NA,TRBJ1-2,TRBV7-2,NA,TGTGCCAGCAGCTTATCTCCAGGGGAGTGGGATGGCTACACCTTC,CASSLSPGEWDGYTF
NA,TRBJ2-1,TRBV6-5,TRBD2,TGTGCCAGCAGTTACGATAGCGGGGGGAGGGGTGAGCAGTTCTTC,CASSYDSGGRGEQFF
NA,TRBJ2-7,TRBV7-3,TRBD1,TGTGCCAGCAGCTTTTCCCCTGGACAGGACTACGAGCAGTACTTC,CASSFSPGQDYEQYF
NA,TRBJ2-1,TRBV11-3,TRBD2,TGTGCCAGCAGCTTAGCGGGGACGGGGCGGGGGACGGATGAGCAGTTCTTC,CASSLAGTGRGTDEQFF
NA,TRBJ1-4,TRBV7-9,NA,TGTGCCAGCAGCAGTAGACAGATCGGAGGGGTAAAACTGTTTTTT,CASSSRQIGGVKLFF
once,TRBJ1-3,TRBV10-3,NA,TGTGCCATCAGCGCCGACAGGTCTCTCTCTGGAAACACCATATATTTT,CAISADRSLSGNTIYF
NA,TRBJ1-2,TRBV6-5,NA,TGTGCCAGCAGTACAGACGTTTTTGGTTATGGCTACACCTTC,CASSTDVFGYGYTF
NA,TRBJ1-5,TRBV11-2,NA,TGTGCCAGCAGCTTTACCGACACTAGCAATCAGCCCCAGCATTTT,CASSFTDTSNQPQHF
NA,TRBJ1-4,TRBV28,NA,TGTGCCAGCAGCCAACAGGGTGATTATGAAAAACTGTTTTTT,CASSQQGDYEKLFF
NA,TRBJ1-6,TRBV7-2,NA,TGTGCCAGCACCCAAGGGGCAGGGCGGCTAGGTTCACCCCTCCACTTT,CASTQGAGRLGSPLHF
NA,TRBJ2-7,TRBV29-1,NA,TGCAGCGTACAGGGAGAATCCTACGAGCAGTACTTC,CSVQGESYEQYF
NA,TRBJ1-3,TRBV28,NA,TGTGCCAGCATTGATGCGGGGGGGTCCACCATATATTTT,CASIDAGGSTIYF
NA,TRBJ2-7,TRBV5-6,NA,TGTGCCAGCAGCTGGAACCCTCTAGGACACGCCTACGAGCAGTACTTC,CASSWNPLGHAYEQYF
few,TRBJ2-7,TRBV6-5,TRBD1,TGTGCCAGCAACAGGGGCTACGAGCAGTACTTC,CASNRGYEQYF
NA,TRBJ1-5,TRBV7-9,NA,TGTGCCAGCAGCTTAGGCTCAGGTAATCAGCCCCAGCATTTT,CASSLGSGNQPQHF
NA,TRBJ2-1,TRBV10-3,NA,TGTGCCATCAGCTTCCCAAGAGCGAGCTCCTACAATGAGCAGTTCTTC,CAISFPRASSYNEQFF
NA,TRBJ1-3,TRBV4-3,NA,TGCGCCAGCAGCCAAGTATTAGAAAACACCATATATTTT,CASSQVLENTIYF
NA,TRBJ1-3,TRBV7-3,TRBD1,TGTGCCAGCAGCCCCGACGGGGGCGCCAGGGGGCTTTTAGGAAACACCATATATTTT,CASSPDGGARGLLGNTIYF
NA,TRBJ2-7,TRBV28,TRBD1,TGTGCCAGCAGCATTCTGGGACAGGGTCCCTCCTACGAGCAGTACTTC,CASSILGQGPSYEQYF
NA,TRBJ2-3,TRBV9,NA,TGTGCCAGCAGCGTTACAGGGACCACAGATACGCAGTATTTT,CASSVTGTTDTQYF
NA,TRBJ1-4,TRBV2,NA,TGTGCCAGCAGAGACAAAGGAGGGGAAAAACTGTTTTTT,CASRDKGGEKLFF
NA,TRBJ1-3,TRBV6-5,NA,TGTGCCAGCAGTTACTCGGGGACAATCTCTGGAAACACCATATATTTT,CASSYSGTISGNTIYF
NA,TRBJ1-2,TRBV11-1,TRBD1,TGTGCCAGCAGCCAGACAGGGTATGGCTACACCTTC,CASSQTGYGYTF
NA,TRBJ2-5,TRBV5-1,NA,TGCGCCAGCACCATGGGACTCCCCGGGGAGACCCAGTACTTC,CASTMGLPGETQYF
once,TRBJ1-1,TRBV27,NA,TGTGCCAGCAGTTTATGGCAGCGGGCAGGGTCGGGCACTGAAGCTTTCTTT,CASSLWQRAGSGTEAFF
few,TRBJ1-5,TRBV7-2,TRBD1,TGTGCCAGCAGCTTAGGTGGGGGAGACAGGGGTCAGCCCCAGCATTTT,CASSLGGGDRGQPQHF
NA,TRBJ1-1,TRBV6-6,NA,TGTGCCAGCAGTTCCCTTGACAGGAACACTGAAGCTTTCTTT,CASSSLDRNTEAFF
NA,TRBJ2-1,TRBV6-5,TRBD1,TGTGCCAGCAGTTCCGACAGGGAGCTGAGGAATGAGCAGTTCTTC,CASSSDRELRNEQFF
NA,TRBJ2-1,TRBV5-1,NA,TGCGCCAGCAGCTTGGTTATAGCCCTCAATGAGCAGTTCTTC,CASSLVIALNEQFF
NA,TRBJ2-5,TRBV4-1,NA,TGCGCCAGCAGCCAAGGCCAACAGAGTCAGGAGACCCAGTACTTC,CASSQGQQSQETQYF
NA,TRBJ1-1,TRBV18,NA,TGTGCCAGCTCACCAAGCGAACAGGTTGAAGCTTTCTTT,CASSPSEQVEAFF
NA,TRBJ1-2,TRBV19,NA,TGTGCCAGTACAGGAGGGCTTGGCTACACCTTC,CASTGGLGYTF
NA,TRBJ2-1,TRBV5-4,NA,TGTGCCAGCAGCCCGTCCGGGAACAATGAGCAGTTCTTC,CASSPSGNNEQFF